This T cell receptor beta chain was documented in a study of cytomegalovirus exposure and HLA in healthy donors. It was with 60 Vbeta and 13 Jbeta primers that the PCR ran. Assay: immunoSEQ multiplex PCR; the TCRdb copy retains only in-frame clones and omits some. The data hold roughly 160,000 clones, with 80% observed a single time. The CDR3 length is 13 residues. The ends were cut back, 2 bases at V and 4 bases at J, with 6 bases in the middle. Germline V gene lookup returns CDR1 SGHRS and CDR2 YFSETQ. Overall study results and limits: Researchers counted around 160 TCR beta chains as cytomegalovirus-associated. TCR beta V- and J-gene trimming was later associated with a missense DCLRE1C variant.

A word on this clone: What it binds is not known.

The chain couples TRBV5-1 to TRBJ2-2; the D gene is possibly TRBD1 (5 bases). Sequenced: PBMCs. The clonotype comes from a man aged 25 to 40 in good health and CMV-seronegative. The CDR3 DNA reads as TGCGCCAGCAGCTTAGGGGTCACCGGGGAGCTGTTTTTT. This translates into CASSLGVTGELFF.